This TCR beta chain stems from a study of CD8 T cells in ankylosing spondylitis. Using its own MiXCR run on the 5' RACE reads, TCRdb lists one record per CDR3 protein. Here the sample spans approximately 290,000 distinct CDR3 sequences, less than 25% being singletons. This TCR derives from a female donor with ankylosing spondylitis or in good health (not recorded which). Sequencing was carried out using blood, either unsorted or a sorted T cell fraction (not recorded which).

CDR3 residues: CASSGADGAQHF. The CDR3 region has the DNA TGTGCCAGCTCCGGAGCAGATGGGGCCCAGCATTTT. This rearrangement joins TRBV18 to TRBJ1-5; D is unclear. V lost 6 bases and J 11 bases, leaving 14 bases between the germline ends. The germline CDR1 and CDR2 sequences are KGHSH and LQKENI. The CDR3 consists of 12 residues.